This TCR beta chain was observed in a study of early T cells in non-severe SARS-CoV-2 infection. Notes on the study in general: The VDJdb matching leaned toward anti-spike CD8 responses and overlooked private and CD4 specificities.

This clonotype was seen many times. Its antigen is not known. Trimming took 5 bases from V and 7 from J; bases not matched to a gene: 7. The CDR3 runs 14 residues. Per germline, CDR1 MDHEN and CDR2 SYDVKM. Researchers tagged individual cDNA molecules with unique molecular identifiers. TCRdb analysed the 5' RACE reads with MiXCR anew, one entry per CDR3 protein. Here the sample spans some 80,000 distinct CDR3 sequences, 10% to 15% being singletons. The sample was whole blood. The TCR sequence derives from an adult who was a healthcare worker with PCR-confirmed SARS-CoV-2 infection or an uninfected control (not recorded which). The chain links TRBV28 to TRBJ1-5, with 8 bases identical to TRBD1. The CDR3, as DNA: TGTGCCAGCAGTATGACAGGGGAGGGGCAGCCCCAGCATTTT. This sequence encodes CASSMTGEGQPQHF.